Below are 30 T cell receptor beta chains sequenced from a single sample in a study of vaccination and CD4 T cells after COVID-19. Sequence data for DNA of cultured CD4+ T cells were generated by the Oncomine TCR Beta short-read assay. TCRdb reprocessed the PCR reads via MiXCR and lists one record per CDR3 protein. The data show more than 10,000 distinct CDR3 sequences, roughly 43% seen once. The treatment: approximately 9-day PBMC culture with coronavirus spike peptide pools or control peptides (ViraFEST assay). These receptors' antigens are unknown. Sample: CD4+ T cells from blood, cultured in vitro. The receptor source for this set is a human donor who had recovered from COVID-19.

In its sample, this clonotype was seen a few times. This chain joins TRBV27 and TRBJ2-3, with 12 bases that match TRBD2. The germline V gene has CDR1 MNHEY and CDR2 SMNVEV (reference sequence). The CDR3 consists of 17 residues. V was clipped by 6 bases and J by 5 bases; unmatched bases: 12. The CDR3 sequence is CASSQSPSGGGRDTQYF. CDR3 in DNA: TGTGCCAGCAGCCAATCCCCTAGCGGGGGGGGAAGAGATACGCAGTATTTT.

V is TRBV2 and J is TRBJ2-7, with 14 bases aligning to TRBD2. In germline, CDR1 is SNHLY, CDR2 FYNNEI. Trimming took 4 bases from V and 6 from J; bases not matched to a gene: 5. The CDR3 sequence is 15 residues long. The CDR3 region is CASSGMGLAGVEQYF. The CDR3 region has the DNA TGTGCCAGCAGTGGAATGGGACTAGCGGGAGTCGAGCAGTACTTC.

This chain joins TRBV5-1 and TRBJ1-1; 10 bases are a match to TRBD1. This CDR3 region has 14 residues. With 4 bases clipped from V and 4 bases from J, the junction kept 4 bases outside the gene matches. Germline CDR1 SGHRS, CDR2 YFSETQ. CDR3 loop: CASSGTGVGTEAFF. Written as DNA, the CDR3 is TGCGCCAGCAGCGGGACAGGGGTGGGCACTGAAGCTTTCTTT.

This clonotype was observed a few times. This sequence joins TRBV5-4 and TRBJ2-2, with 7 nucleotides matching TRBD1. The junction had 1 base not matched to a gene; V was cut back by 4 bases and J by 1 base. Germline lookup yields CDR1 SGHNT and CDR2 YYREEE (reference sequence). The CDR3 extends over 14 amino acids. CDR3 protein: CASSRQGNTGELFF. The CDR3 DNA reads TGTGCCAGCAGCCGACAGGGGAACACCGGGGAGCTGTTTTTT.

V gene TRBV9 combines with J gene TRBJ1-6, with 10 positions matching TRBD1. Per the germline V gene, CDR1 is SGDLS and CDR2 is YYNGEE. Trimming cost V 3 bases and J 8 bases; bases outside gene matches: 5. The CDR3 has 15 amino acids. The CDR3 nucleotides read TGTGCCAGCAGCGGGACCGGGACAGGGGATTCACCCCTCCACTTT. Translation: CASSGTGTGDSPLHF. The entire variable domain, with the rest obtained from reference TRBV9 and TRBJ1-6, is as follows: DSGVTQTPKHLITATGQRVTLRCSPRSGDLSVYWYQQSLDQGLQFLIQYYNGEERAKGNILERFSAQQFPDLHSELNLSSLELGDSALYFCASSGTGTGDSPLHFGNGTRLTVT.

The chain joins TRBV12-3 or TRBV12-4 to TRBJ2-1; 7 bases map to TRBD1. V was pared by 8 bases and J by 12 bases, with 13 bases of the junction left unmatched. The CDR3 sequence is 13 residues long. DNA for the CDR3: TGTGCCAGCTCCAAGGGGGCATCTACGACGCAGTTCTTC. It yields the protein CASSKGASTTQFF.

This chain joins TRBV10-3 and TRBJ1-6, with 12 bases aligning to TRBD1. With V trimmed by 2 bases and J by 11 bases, 10 bases remained unmatched. Germline-derived CDR1 and CDR2 are ENHRY and SYGVKD. The CDR3 covers 17 residues. The CDR3 here is CAISEMITGTGGPPLHF. The DNA for the CDR3 is TGTGCCATCAGTGAGATGATTACCGGGACAGGGGGCCCACCCCTCCACTTT.

V is TRBV6-1 and J is TRBJ2-7; the D gene is possibly TRBD1 (8 bases). The CDR3 length is 15 residues. V lost 4 bases and J 2 bases, leaving 15 bases between the germline ends. CDR1 is MNHNS, CDR2 SASEGT, per germline. The chain's CDR3 is CASSGGGTGPYEQYF. The CDR3 DNA reads as TGTGCCAGCAGTGGGGGGGGGACAGGCCCCTACGAGCAGTACTTC.

The chain recombines TRBV7-7 with TRBJ2-3; TRBD2 agrees at 8 bases. The CDR3 has 14 residues. The trim removed 5 bases at V and 1 base at J, leaving 2 bases unmatched. Germline V lookup: CDR1 SSHAT, CDR2 FNYEAQ (reference sequence). The CDR3: CASSELAGTDTQYF. The CDR3 DNA sequence: TGTGCCAGCAGCGAACTAGCGGGCACAGATACGCAGTATTTT.

This sequence joins TRBV18 and TRBJ1-6; 7 bases are shared with TRBD1. Germline-derived CDR1 and CDR2 are KGHSH and LQKENI. V dropped 5 bases and J dropped 5; count of bases not matched to a gene: 3. This CDR3 has 14 residues. CDR3 bases: TGTGCCAGCTCATCCGGGACAGATAATTCACCCCTCCACTTT. Protein sequence: CASSSGTDNSPLHF.

This clonotype showed up just a few times. The CDR3 DNA sequence: TGTGCCAGCAGCTTAATCCCATCGGGGGGGCGAAACAATGAGCAGTTCTTC. It specifies CASSLIPSGGRNNEQFF. This chain links TRBV7-3 with TRBJ2-1; 8 nucleotides align to TRBD2. The CDR3 runs to 17 residues. Germline V gives CDR1 SGHTA, CDR2 FQGTGA. V was clipped by 1 base and J by 5 bases; unmatched bases: 10.

The J gene is TRBJ2-2, the V gene TRBV12-3 or TRBV12-4; D is ambiguous. Trimming removed 6 bases from V and 2 bases from J, with 10 bases in between. The CDR3 spans 14 residues. In DNA form, the CDR3 reads TGTGCCAGCAGGCCCCTAGGAAACACCGGGGAGCTGTTTTTT. Translated, it gives CASRPLGNTGELFF.

This clonotype occurred a few times. For the CDR3, the DNA is TGTGCCAGCTCCCCAGGAGGGAGCTCCTACGAGCAGTACTTC. Translated: CASSPGGSSYEQYF. V is TRBV18 and J is TRBJ2-7, with D maybe TRBD2 (6 bases). This CDR3 is 14 amino acids long. The germline gives CDR1 KGHSH, CDR2 LQKENI. V gave up 6 bases and J gave up 0 bases, with 12 bases separating them.

This clonotype is labeled medium-sized (0.01 to 0.1%). V and J are TRBV19 and TRBJ1-5; the match to TRBD1 covers 7 bases. With V trimmed by 3 bases and J by 4 bases, 9 bases remained unmatched. The CDR3 sequence is 16 residues long. Germline-derived CDR1 and CDR2 are LNHDA and SQIVND (reference sequence). The CDR3 DNA reads as TGTGCCAGTAGTATGTTACCGGGACAGCGTAATCAGCCCCAGCATTTT. Translated, it gives CASSMLPGQRNQPQHF.

The chain uses TRBV7-9 and TRBJ1-6; D perhaps matches TRBD1 (5 bases). This CDR3 comprises 17 residues. Trimming stripped 5 bases from V and 8 bases from J, with 22 bases between. Germline loops: CDR1 SEHNR, CDR2 FQNEAQ (reference sequence). The CDR3 coding sequence is TGTGCCAGCAGCCCTTCTAAGGGGCTAAATATGGATTCACCCCTCCACTTT. Translation: CASSPSKGLNMDSPLHF.

The CDR3 spells CSARGQERGYNEQFF. The CDR3 DNA reads TGCAGTGCTAGGGGACAGGAGAGGGGTTACAATGAGCAGTTCTTC. The rearrangement uses TRBV20-1 and TRBJ2-1, with TRBD1 matching 8 bases. The CDR3 length is 15 residues. V trimming: 3 bases; J trimming: 4 bases; junction bases outside the gene matches: 8. Germline V gene sequence: CDR1 DFQATT, CDR2 SNEGSKA (reference sequence).

The chain carries TRBV6-4 and TRBJ2-6; D assignment may be TRBD1 or TRBD2 (5 bases each). Germline V lookup: CDR1 MRHNA, CDR2 SNTAGT. Trimming removed 3 bases from V and 4 bases from J, with 10 bases in between. This CDR3 comprises 15 residues. The CDR3 here is CASSEGTPGANVLTF. The CDR3 region has the DNA TGTGCCAGCAGTGAGGGGACCCCGGGGGCCAACGTCCTGACTTTC.

The chain has TRBV5-1 and TRBJ2-2; 7 bases are a match to TRBD2. Germline CDR1 SGHRS, CDR2 YFSETQ. The CDR3 spans 15 residues. J was trimmed by 1 base and V by 7 bases; bases with no gene match: 7. CDR3 sequence (DNA): TGCGCCAGCTCCCGGGGCGGGGGGAACACCGGGGAGCTGTTTTTT. Protein: CASSRGGGNTGELFF.

In its sample, this clonotype was seen a few times. The chain links TRBV6-1 to TRBJ1-5; weak D call: TRBD1 (6 bases). Per the germline V gene, CDR1 is MNHNS and CDR2 is SASEGT. The CDR3 is 14 residues long. Trimming cost V 6 bases and J 7 bases, with 16 bases left between them. The CDR3 reads CASSTTGWLQPQHF. CDR3 in DNA: TGTGCCAGCAGCACAACAGGGTGGTTACAGCCCCAGCATTTT.

The chain couples TRBV6-2 or TRBV6-3 to TRBJ1-3; the D gene is possibly TRBD1 (6 bases). The CDR3 runs to 15 residues. CDR1 is MNHEY, CDR2 SVGEGT, per germline. V lost 0 bases and J 2 bases, leaving 8 bases between the germline ends. In DNA form, the CDR3 reads TGTGCCAGCAGTTACTCTACAGGGACTGGAAACACCATATATTTT. Amino acids: CASSYSTGTGNTIYF.

The chain carries TRBV6-1 and TRBJ2-7; no definite D call. V shed 6 bases and J shed 4 bases, with 10 bases lying between them. Germline CDR1 MNHNS, CDR2 SASEGT. The CDR3 covers 12 residues. CDR3: CASSSDLYEQYF. The DNA for the CDR3 is TGTGCCAGCAGCAGTGATCTATACGAGCAGTACTTC.

This sequence joins TRBV4-2 and TRBJ2-5; 13 bases align to TRBD2. Germline assignment: CDR1 LGHNA and CDR2 YNFKEQ. The CDR3 sequence is 18 residues long. Losses at the gene ends were 2 bases for V and 5 bases for J; bases not matched to a gene: 11. Here the CDR3 reads CASSQSGTSGKRRETQYF. Written as DNA, the CDR3 is TGTGCCAGCAGCCAATCCGGGACTAGCGGGAAAAGACGGGAGACCCAGTACTTC.

This clonotype was seen more than once but under ten times. No conserved phenylalanine or tryptophan ends this CDR3, so it is likely a read error. No DNA is shown, since the ends of the CDR3 on it are uncertain; the CDR3 is the one TCRdb lists. The V gene is TRBV2, the J gene TRBJ2-1; the table's D call of TRBD1 was not tested on the DNA. The germline CDR1 and CDR2 sequences are SNHLY and FYNNEI. The CDR3 comprises 13 residues, both ends counted. Here the CDR3 reads CASSENPSKGRSV.

The J gene is TRBJ2-3, the V gene TRBV1; TRBD2 was called by the table and not checked on the DNA. TRBV1 is a documented pseudogene. The CDR3 length is 18 residues. The CDR3 DNA follows: TGCACCAGCAGCCAAGTTCCTACTAGCGGGAGGAGGTCAGATACGCAGTATTTT. Its translation is CTSSQVPTSGRRSDTQYF.

The CDR3 sequence: CASSLDPGGNTEAFF. The CDR3 DNA follows: TGCGCCAGCAGCTTGGATCCAGGGGGCAACACTGAAGCTTTCTTT. The rearrangement links TRBV5-1 to TRBJ1-1; 8 bases fit TRBD1. Germline V gene data show CDR1 as SGHRS and CDR2 as YFSETQ. Trimming took 0 bases from V and 2 from J; bases not matched to a gene: 3. The CDR3 has 15 residues.

The J gene is TRBJ2-7, the V gene TRBV6-2 or TRBV6-3; the D gene is possibly TRBD2 (6 bases). Deletions cut 4 bases from V and 4 bases from J, with 23 bases between. The CDR3 is 17 amino acids. Germline V lookup: CDR1 MNHEY, CDR2 SVGEGT. The CDR3 spells CASSSQGGRGMKYEQYF. CDR3 sequence (DNA): TGTGCCAGCAGTTCTCAGGGAGGACGGGGGATGAAGTACGAGCAGTACTTC.

This clonotype has only a few counts. The rearrangement joins TRBV7-2 to TRBJ1-2, with D perhaps matching TRBD1 (6 bases). The germline V and J ends were trimmed by 4 bases and 8 bases, with 17 bases remaining between them. Germline V gene data show CDR1 as SGHTA and CDR2 as FQGNSA. The CDR3 length is 14 residues. The CDR3, as DNA: TGTGCCAGCAGCTCCTCGGGGGGCGCGGGAGGCTACACCTTC. It encodes CASSSSGGAGGYTF.

This chain joins TRBV30 and TRBJ1-2; D unresolved. The CDR3 is 11 residues long. Germline CDR1 GTSNPN, CDR2 SVGIG (reference sequence). Trimming pared 3 bases from V and 1 base from J, leaving 3 bases between. In DNA form, the CDR3 reads TGTGCCTGGAGGGTTAACTATGGCTACACCTTC. Amino acid sequence: CAWRVNYGYTF.

The CDR3: CASSGVGGTEAFF. CDR3 nucleotide sequence: TGTGCCAGTAGTGGGGTTGGTGGCACTGAAGCTTTCTTT. This chain uses TRBV19 with TRBJ1-1; no definite D call. The CDR3 sequence is 13 residues long. Trimming cost V 5 bases and J 4 bases, with 11 bases left between them. CDR1 and CDR2 (germline): LNHDA, SQIVND (reference sequence).

The gene calls are TRBV11-2 and TRBJ1-2; tentatively, D is TRBD1 (6 bases). V was pared by 5 bases and J by 7 bases, with 23 bases between. The CDR3 totals 16 residues. Germline loops: CDR1 SGHAT, CDR2 FQNNGV. The CDR3 protein is CASSPRPRGRNGGYTF. In DNA, the CDR3 is TGTGCCAGCAGCCCCCGCCCCAGGGGTCGAAATGGTGGCTACACCTTC.